The next 29 T cell receptor beta chains were all read from a single sample in a study of Ad26.COV2.S vaccination and SARS-CoV-2 variants (dated by TCRdb to 2020 to 2023). The treatment or condition tag for this specimen amounts to: some 20 received Ad26.COV2.S at low or high dose, single or two shots; about 5 received placebo; per-sample allocation not given. For vaccine and placebo recipients, repertoires were sequenced using samples collected on day 63 after the first injection. The library relied on the immunoSEQ multiplex PCR assay. In TCRdb, the immuneACCESS table is reduced to in-frame sequences with V and J assigned. These tables do not hold every clone; where another copy was compared, an unresolved V gene accounts for under half, and the others remain unexplained. The sample includes over 400,000 clones, with roughly nine tenths observed a single time. Jointly, the top ten make up over 2.5% of the sample.

The specimen comprised peripheral blood, sampled in a trial of Ad26.COV2.S vaccine versus placebo. These TCRs come from a person aged 18-65 years who received the Ad26.COV2.S COVID-19 vaccine or a placebo.

This clone was recorded a few times. The same CDR3 is also encoded by other DNA sequences in this sample. The rearrangement uses TRBV7-2 and TRBJ2-2, with a possible D match to TRBD2 (5 bases). The CDR3 covers 15 residues. Per germline, CDR1 SGHTA and CDR2 FQGNSA. Trimming left V 2 bases short and J 2 bases short, with 9 bases between. DNA for the CDR3: TGTGCCAGCAGCTTAAGGGCGGGCAACACCGGGGAGCTGTTTTTT. As protein: CASSLRAGNTGELFF. Filled out from reference TRBV7-2 and TRBJ2-2, the complete variable domain reads GAGVSQSPSNKVTEKGKDVELRCDPISGHTALYWYRQSLGQGLEFLIYFQGNSAPDKSGLPSDRFSAERTGGSVSTLTIQRTQQEDSAVYLCASSLRAGNTGELFFGEGSRLTVL.

The V call is TRBV7-2, the J call TRBJ1-1, with unresolved D. Trimming left V 4 bases short and J 0 bases short, with 9 bases between. The CDR3 extends over 14 amino acids. From germline, CDR1 is SGHTA and CDR2 FQGNSA. In DNA, the CDR3 is TGTGCCAGCAGCTCCTTGTTAGTGAACACTGAAGCTTTCTTT. As protein: CASSSLLVNTEAFF.

This sequence joins TRBV28 and TRBJ1-1; D is ambiguous. Trimming took 5 bases from V and 0 from J, leaving 10 bases between them. Germline V gene lookup returns CDR1 MDHEN and CDR2 SYDVKM. CDR3 length: 14 residues. Written as DNA, the CDR3 is TGTGCCAGCAGTCCAACGCCCTTGAACACTGAAGCTTTCTTT. This translates into CASSPTPLNTEAFF.

The sample holds one count of this clone. The chain is built from TRBV25-1 and TRBJ2-5; 7 positions match TRBD2. V was clipped by 2 bases and J by 2 bases; unmatched bases: 11. From germline, CDR1 is MGHDK and CDR2 SYGVNS. The CDR3 is made up of 17 amino acids. The CDR3 nucleotides are TGTGCCAGCAGTGAACTCGGGCGGACTAGTCTACAAGAGACCCAGTACTTC. Translated: CASSELGRTSLQETQYF.

V and J are TRBV9 and TRBJ2-1, with D perhaps matching TRBD1 (6 bases). Trimming removed 4 bases from V and 5 bases from J, with 19 bases in between. In germline, CDR1 is SGDLS, CDR2 YYNGEE. This CDR3 comprises 16 residues. This chain's CDR3 is CASSHLAGVSNNEQFF. CDR3 bases: TGTGCCAGCAGCCACTTGGCAGGGGTCTCTAACAATGAGCAGTTCTTC.

V and J are TRBV9 and TRBJ2-7; D perhaps matches TRBD2 (5 bases). This CDR3 spans 19 amino acids. Trimming cost V 0 bases and J 0 bases, with 22 bases left between them. Germline CDR1 SGDLS, CDR2 YYNGEE. In DNA, the CDR3 is TGTGCCAGCAGCGTAGGGGGAAGGAGGTCTTCACAAAGCTCCTACGAGCAGTACGTC. It is translated as CASSVGGRRSSQSSYEQYV.

The chain links TRBV7-2 to TRBJ1-2; maybe TRBD1 (5 bases). With 3 bases removed from V and 8 bases from J, the gap between germline ends came to 19 bases. The germline V gene has CDR1 SGHTA and CDR2 FQGNSA. The CDR3 runs to 15 residues. Here the CDR3 reads CASSLLLGTAWGYTF. The CDR3 coding sequence is TGTGCCAGCAGCTTGCTGCTCGGGACGGCGTGGGGCTACACCTTC.

DNA of the CDR3: TGTGCCAGCAAGTCCGGGACAGGGGTCTACGAGCAGTACGTC. Residues: CASKSGTGVYEQYV. The chain is built from TRBV2 and TRBJ2-7; 10 bases are shared with TRBD1. V lost 7 bases and J lost 3; bases outside the gene matches: 6. The CDR3 sequence is 14 residues long. Germline CDR1 SNHLY, CDR2 FYNNEI.

The chain recombines TRBV4-1 with TRBJ2-1; no firm D call. CDR1 and CDR2 (germline): MGHRA, YSYEKL. V shed 4 bases and J shed 2 bases, with 15 bases lying between them. This CDR3 region has 16 residues. CDR3 sequence: CASSLRGMGTYNEQFF. The CDR3 DNA reads as TGCGCCAGCAGCCTTCGCGGCATGGGAACCTACAATGAGCAGTTCTTC.

The chain has TRBV7-8 and TRBJ2-1, with 11 bases identical to TRBD2. Germline values: CDR1 SGHVS, CDR2 FQNEAQ. The CDR3 extends over 15 amino acids. V lost 5 bases to trimming and J lost 3 bases; unmatched junction nucleotides: 3. The CDR3 region has the DNA TGTGCCAGCAGCCAGGGACTAGCGGACTACAATGAGCAGTTCTTC. This sequence encodes CASSQGLADYNEQFF.

The chain is built from TRBV6-6 and TRBJ1-6; 7 nucleotides align to TRBD1. This CDR3 has 16 residues. V gave up 5 bases and J gave up 9 bases; unmatched junction bases: 13. Germline values: CDR1 MNHNY, CDR2 SVGAGI (reference sequence). The CDR3 DNA follows: TGTGCCAGCAGTCCTGACAGGGTCTTTATGTCTTCACCCCTCCACTTT. Translated, it gives CASSPDRVFMSSPLHF.

In DNA form, the CDR3 reads TGTGCCAGCTCACCACGACCGACTAGCGGGAGCGCAGATACGCAGTATTTT. It is translated as CASSPRPTSGSADTQYF. The genes are TRBV18 and TRBJ2-3; 12 bases agree with TRBD2. Germline CDR1 and CDR2: KGHSH and LQKENI. Trimming cost V 1 base and J 4 bases; bases outside gene matches: 6. This CDR3 spans 17 amino acids.

The chain combines TRBV5-4 with TRBJ1-2; D remains unclear. V lost 1 base and J lost 6, with 7 bases in between. The CDR3 spans 12 residues. Germline CDR1 is SGHNT and CDR2 is YYREEE (reference sequence). The CDR3 reads CASSLSQDGYTF. The CDR3 bases are TGTGCCAGCAGCTTGTCGCAGGATGGCTACACCTTC.

Worth noting for this clone: The germline gene is not matched at one end of the junction; a read error may be the cause. The chain is built from TRBV7-7 and TRBJ2-2; maybe TRBD1 (5 bases). CDR3 length: 13 residues. CDR1 SSHAT and CDR2 FNYEAQ come from the germline V gene (reference sequence). CDR3 sequence (DNA): TGTGCTAGCAGTACCAGGGCGTCCGGGGAGCTGTTTTTT. It codes for CASSTRASGELFF. The variable domain in full, completed from reference TRBV7-7 and TRBJ2-2, reads GAGVSQSPRYKVTKRGQDVTLRCDPISSHATLYWYQQALGQGPEFLTYFNYEAQPDKSGLPSDRFSAERPEGSISTLTIQRTEQRDSAMYRCASSTRASGELFFGEGSRLTVL.

The chain carries TRBV7-9 and TRBJ2-1; D is undetermined. Germline V lookup: CDR1 SEHNR, CDR2 FQNEAQ (reference sequence). The CDR3 contains 14 residues. Trimming pared 6 bases from V and 0 bases from J, leaving 9 bases between. CDR3 nucleotide sequence: TGTGCCAGCAGAATTTATAGCTCCTACAATGAGCAGTTCTTC. Translating it yields CASRIYSSYNEQFF.

The chain has TRBV28 and TRBJ2-3; D not certain. Germline CDR1 is MDHEN and CDR2 is SYDVKM. There are 14 residues in the CDR3. The V gene lost 2 bases and the J gene lost 0 bases, with 6 bases spanning the gap. This CDR3 reads CASSLITSTDTQYF. The DNA of the CDR3 is TGTGCCAGCAGTTTAATAACTAGCACAGATACGCAGTATTTT.

The V and J genes are TRBV7-2 and TRBJ2-7; D could derive from TRBD1 or TRBD2 (5 bases each). With 7 bases removed from V and 0 bases from J, the gap between germline ends came to 13 bases. Per the germline V gene, CDR1 is SGHTA and CDR2 is FQGNSA. The CDR3 consists of 14 residues. The chain's CDR3 is CASIRDHSSYEQYF. CDR3 coding DNA: TGTGCCAGCATCCGGGACCACAGCTCCTACGAGCAGTACTTC.

This clone was seen a handful of times. The CDR3 coding sequence is TGTGCCAGCAGCGTAATGGGGACAAGAAATGAAAAACTGTTTTTT. It codes for CASSVMGTRNEKLFF. This chain uses TRBV9 with TRBJ1-4; a possible D gene is TRBD1 (6 bases). CDR3 length: 15 amino acids. V was cut by 1 base and J by 5 bases, with 12 bases left in between. CDR1 SGDLS and CDR2 YYNGEE come from the germline V gene.

The CDR3 bases are TGTGCCAGCAGTTTAGCGGGGAACACTGAAGCTTTCTTT. It is translated as CASSLAGNTEAFF. V and J are TRBV12-3 or TRBV12-4 and TRBJ1-1; D not certain. The CDR3 is 13 residues long. Trimming removed 0 bases at V and 1 base at J, with 3 bases between.

V usage is TRBV3-1 (or the pseudogene TRBV3-2) and J usage is TRBJ2-7; 9 bases match TRBD2. Germline CDR1 is LGHDT and CDR2 is YNNKEL (reference sequence). The CDR3 spans 15 residues. Losses at the gene ends were 1 base for V and 7 bases for J; bases not matched to a gene: 8. The CDR3 DNA reads TGTGCCAGCAGCCAAGGTGCTAGCGGGATAGGTGAGCAGTACGTC. Translating gives CASSQGASGIGEQYV.

The chain has TRBV7-2 and TRBJ1-6; D remains ambiguous. The CDR3 extends over 16 amino acids. The V gene's germline CDR1 is SGHTA and CDR2 FQGNSA. V gave up 1 base and J gave up 10 bases, with 17 bases separating them. The CDR3, as DNA: TGTGCCAGCAGCTTAGATTGGTATTTGGAATTGTCACCCCTCCACTTT. This sequence encodes CASSLDWYLELSPLHF.

The CDR3 region has the DNA TGTGCCAGCAGCTTCCTACAGGAGATGAACACTGAAGCTTTCTTT. Protein: CASSFLQEMNTEAFF. The chain joins TRBV7-2 to TRBJ1-1; D is possibly TRBD1 (5 bases). The CDR3 runs 15 residues. The V end lost 3 bases, the J end lost 0 bases, and 11 bases lay between the germline ends. Germline V gene sequence: CDR1 SGHTA, CDR2 FQGNSA.

As regards this clone: The junction does not match germline at one end; this may be a read error. The V call is TRBV4-3, the J call TRBJ1-3, with D perhaps matching TRBD1 (5 bases). This CDR3 has 15 residues. Looked up from germline, CDR1 is LGHNA and CDR2 is YSLEER. In DNA form, the CDR3 reads TGCACCAGCAGCCAAGATGGGGGGAGAGGAAACACCATATATTTT. Translated: CTSSQDGGRGNTIYF.

This clone turned up a few times. CDR3: CASSLGAGAYNEQFF. CDR3 bases: TGTGCCAGCAGCTTAGGGGCGGGAGCCTACAATGAGCAGTTCTTC. V gene TRBV7-2 combines with J gene TRBJ2-1; TRBD2 agrees at 7 bases. CDR3 length: 15 residues. Germline V CDR1 and CDR2: SGHTA, FQGNSA. The ends lost 1 base at V and 2 bases at J; junction bases unmatched: 2.

In DNA, the CDR3 is TGTGCCAGCACCCCGACAGGGGGTAGGCGTTCACCCCTCCACTTT. Encoded protein: CASTPTGGRRSPLHF. The V call is TRBV9, the J call TRBJ1-6; 9 bases match TRBD1. Germline CDR1 reads SGDLS; CDR2 reads YYNGEE. The CDR3 totals 15 residues. The V and J ends lost 6 bases and 9 bases, in that order; junction bases with no gene match: 10. Looking up the rest from reference TRBV9 and TRBJ1-6 gives the full variable domain: DSGVTQTPKHLITATGQRVTLRCSPRSGDLSVYWYQQSLDQGLQFLIQYYNGEERAKGNILERFSAQQFPDLHSELNLSSLELGDSALYFCASTPTGGRRSPLHFGNGTRLTVT.

This chain connects TRBV2 to TRBJ1-5, with D perhaps TRBD1 (5 bases). The CDR3 runs 14 residues. Trimming took 1 base from V and 4 from J, leaving 8 bases between them. Germline CDR1 SNHLY, CDR2 FYNNEI. The DNA of the CDR3 is TGTGCCAGCAGTGAAGGGACAAGTAATCAGCCCCAGCATTTT. Translation gives CASSEGTSNQPQHF.

The chain joins TRBV5-6 to TRBJ2-1, with 8 bases aligning to TRBD2. This CDR3 region has 15 residues. Germline CDR1 is SGHDT and CDR2 is YYEEEE. The V and J ends lost 1 base and 4 bases, in that order; junction bases with no gene match: 4. CDR3 in amino acids: CASSLSGRGYNEQFF. CDR3 coding DNA: TGTGCCAGCAGCTTGAGCGGGAGAGGGTACAATGAGCAGTTCTTC.

The chain is built from TRBV5-1 and TRBJ1-1, with D unclear. Germline V CDR1 and CDR2: SGHRS, YFSETQ. There are 16 residues in the CDR3. V lost 4 bases, J lost 4 bases, and 20 bases lay in between. In DNA form, the CDR3 reads TGCGCCAGCAGCCCGGGATTCGGGGAGGTCGGCACTGAAGCTTTCTTT. Encoded protein: CASSPGFGEVGTEAFF.

The rearrangement links TRBV7-2 to TRBJ1-3; tentative D call: TRBD1 (5 bases). Deletions cut 6 bases from V and 0 bases from J, with 15 bases between. Germline CDR1 and CDR2: SGHTA and FQGNSA. This CDR3 spans 16 amino acids. As DNA, the CDR3 is TGTGCCAGCAGTACCCCGCGGGGGAGCTCTGGAAACACCATATATTTT. Its protein product is CASSTPRGSSGNTIYF.